This T cell receptor (beta chain) was captured by sequencing in a study of T cell responses to AZD1222 COVID-19 vaccine. Study summary: Pooled in the analysis were second doses at about 4 or about 12 weeks. Study findings and constraints: Unmutated regions of variants are reportedly targeted by nearly half of spike-specific TCRs. Only after the peak T cell response were repertoires sampled. CD4 TCRs linked to vaccination spanned spike, dominating at 160-218 and 743-854.

Of note for this clone: Its target is unknown.

This CDR3 spans 14 amino acids. V dropped 4 bases and J dropped 9 bases, with 18 bases sitting between them. Germline V gives CDR1 SGHNT, CDR2 YYREEE (reference sequence). The assay was immunoSEQ multiplex PCR, and TCRdb's table has in-frame clones only and misses some. The sample consists of about 120,000 clones, about nine tenths of them appearing once. The chain uses TRBV5-4 and TRBJ2-3, with D possibly being TRBD1 or TRBD2 (5 bases each). The sample in question was peripheral blood, obtained on day 0 of AZD1222 vaccination. This sequence originates from an adult in good health. DNA of the CDR3: TGTGCCAGCAGCACGGGGCAGCGCCTGGAAACGCAGTATTTT. It yields the protein CASSTGQRLETQYF. The full variable domain, its missing parts supplied by reference TRBV5-4 and TRBJ2-3, is ETGVTQSPTHLIKTRGQQVTLRCSSQSGHNTVSWYQQALGQGPQFIFQYYREEENGRGNFPPRFSGLQFPNYSSELNVNALELDDSALYLCASSTGQRLETQYFGPGTRLTVL.